Each of the 30 T cell receptor beta chains below was sequenced from the same sample in a study of blood T cell repertoires in COVID-19. Repertoires were generated with immunoSEQ multiplex PCR, while TCRdb's copy carries only in-frame clones and drops some. The sample includes about 47,000 clones, approximately 84% of them seen just once. Input material: peripheral blood. Receptors were obtained from a man aged 50-59 years with acute or convalescent COVID-19.

J is TRBJ1-1 and V is TRBV3-1 (or the pseudogene TRBV3-2), with D possibly being TRBD1 (5 bases). There are 12 residues in the CDR3. From germline, CDR1 is LGHDT and CDR2 YNNKEL (reference sequence). V lost 4 bases and J lost 10, with 13 bases in between. CDR3 nucleotide sequence: TGTGCCAGCAGCCCGGCGGGGGGGTCAGCTTTCTTT. Amino acids: CASSPAGGSAFF.

The chain joins TRBV2 to TRBJ1-1; D unclear. The CDR3 totals 13 residues. CDR1 and CDR2 from the germline V gene are SNHLY and FYNNEI. Trimming stripped 6 bases from V and 0 bases from J, with 8 bases between. CDR3 sequence (DNA): TGTGCCAGCAGCATAGAAGTGAACACTGAAGCTTTCTTT. Protein sequence: CASSIEVNTEAFF. Combining the CDR3 with reference TRBV2 and TRBJ1-1 gives the whole variable domain EPEVTQTPSHQVTQMGQEVILRCVPISNHLYFYWYRQILGQKVEFLVSFYNNEISEKSEIFDDQFSVERPDGSNFTLKIRSTKLEDSAMYFCASSIEVNTEAFFGQGTRLTVV.

This clone showed up just a few times. J is TRBJ1-1 and V is TRBV19; D is perhaps TRBD1 (6 bases). Germline-derived CDR1 and CDR2 are LNHDA and SQIVND (reference sequence). This CDR3 region has 15 residues. Trimming pared 5 bases from V and 2 bases from J, leaving 15 bases between. The CDR3 spells CASSLTGLENTEAFF. CDR3 in DNA: TGTGCCAGTAGTCTAACAGGGTTGGAAAACACTGAAGCTTTCTTT.

The V and J genes are TRBV4-1 and TRBJ1-5; D perhaps matches TRBD1 (5 bases). V was shortened by 3 bases and J by 6 bases, with 18 bases between the two germline ends. CDR3 length: 16 amino acids. Germline V lookup: CDR1 MGHRA, CDR2 YSYEKL. The CDR3 coding sequence is TGCGCCAGCAGCCAGGGTCCAGGGCGGGATGGTCAGCCCCAGCATTTT. Amino acid sequence: CASSQGPGRDGQPQHF.

This clone was counted a few times. This rearrangement joins TRBV5-1 to TRBJ1-3; tentatively, D is TRBD1 (5 bases). The CDR3 spans 13 residues. Per the germline V gene, CDR1 is SGHRS and CDR2 is YFSETQ. V was shortened by 0 bases and J by 4 bases, with 5 bases between the two germline ends. The CDR3 sequence is CASSLGQGNTIYF. The CDR3 nucleotides are TGCGCCAGCAGCTTGGGACAGGGAAACACCATATATTTT.

CDR3 nucleotides: TGTGCCAGCAGCTTAGACCCTAGCGGGAAGTATTACGAGCAGTACTTC. Protein product: CASSLDPSGKYYEQYF. The chain combines TRBV7-9 with TRBJ2-7; 9 bases are shared with TRBD2. Looked up from germline, CDR1 is SEHNR and CDR2 is FQNEAQ (reference sequence). Losses at the gene ends were 1 base for V and 4 bases for J; bases not matched to a gene: 8. The CDR3 covers 16 residues.

V and J are TRBV7-8 and TRBJ2-3; possible D gene TRBD2, 5 bases. The germline V gene has CDR1 SGHVS and CDR2 FQNEAQ. V was trimmed by 5 bases and J by 3 bases, leaving 9 bases between them. The CDR3 loop spans 13 amino acids. The CDR3 nucleotides are TGTGCCAGCAGCGGGCGGACTACAGATACGCAGTATTTT. Its protein is CASSGRTTDTQYF.

V gene TRBV5-1 combines with J gene TRBJ1-2, with 7 bases fitting TRBD1. The CDR3 is 15 residues long. The J segment lost 5 bases and the V segment lost 2 bases, leaving 9 bases of the junction unmatched. From germline, CDR1 is SGHRS and CDR2 YFSETQ. This chain's CDR3 is CASSFNTGVGYGYTF. In DNA form, the CDR3 reads TGCGCCAGCAGCTTTAACACAGGGGTTGGTTATGGCTACACCTTC.

This rearrangement joins TRBV6-6 to TRBJ2-7, with D possibly matching TRBD2 (6 bases). Germline V gives CDR1 MNHNY, CDR2 SVGAGI (reference sequence). The V and J ends lost 11 bases and 5 bases respectively, with 16 bases between them. The CDR3 has 12 residues. The CDR3 sequence: CASMRGLDEQYF. DNA of the CDR3: TGTGCCTCAATGCGGGGCCTAGACGAGCAGTACTTC.

The chain has TRBV9 and TRBJ2-7; maybe TRBD2 (5 bases). Germline-derived CDR1 and CDR2 are SGDLS and YYNGEE. Trimming removed 1 base from V and 0 bases from J, with 8 bases in between. The length of the CDR3 is 14 residues. Here the CDR3 DNA reads TGTGCCAGCAGCGTATTAGGGAGCTCCTACGAGCAGTACTTC. Translating it yields CASSVLGSSYEQYF. Together with reference TRBV9 and TRBJ2-7, the CDR3 gives the full variable domain: DSGVTQTPKHLITATGQRVTLRCSPRSGDLSVYWYQQSLDQGLQFLIQYYNGEERAKGNILERFSAQQFPDLHSELNLSSLELGDSALYFCASSVLGSSYEQYFGPGTRLTVT.

The chain uses TRBV6-5 and TRBJ2-7; 9 nucleotides line up with TRBD1. Germline CDR1 reads MNHEY; CDR2 reads SVGAGI. J was trimmed by 4 bases and V by 6 bases; bases with no gene match: 10. The CDR3 has 15 residues. CDR3 loop: CASRLRDRVEYEQYF. In nucleotides, the CDR3 is TGTGCCAGCAGGCTCCGGGACAGGGTCGAGTACGAGCAGTACTTC.

The count of this clone is one. The chain combines TRBV29-1 with TRBJ1-1; 8 bases are shared with TRBD1. This CDR3 comprises 13 residues. Unmatched junction bases numbered 10, after V lost 6 bases and J lost 7 bases. CDR1 and CDR2 from the germline V gene are SQVTM and ANQGSEA. The CDR3 region has the DNA TGCAGCGTCACCGGGACAGGAGAAAATGAAGCTTTCTTT. Translating it yields CSVTGTGENEAFF.

The chain employs TRBV5-1 and TRBJ2-7; D perhaps matches TRBD1 (5 bases). V shed 9 bases and J shed 3 bases, with 19 bases lying between them. The CDR3 has 14 residues. Germline V lookup: CDR1 SGHRS, CDR2 YFSETQ. In DNA, the CDR3 is TGCGCCACCTCAATAAGGGGCTCAAACTACGAGCAGTACTTC. The encoded protein is CATSIRGSNYEQYF.

The rearrangement links TRBV28 to TRBJ1-4, with TRBD1 matching over 9 bases. There are 14 residues in the CDR3. The trim removed 2 bases at V and 5 bases at J, leaving 0 bases unmatched. CDR1 is MDHEN, CDR2 SYDVKM, per germline. Here the CDR3 reads CASSLGTGNEKLFF. In DNA form, the CDR3 reads TGTGCCAGCAGTTTAGGGACAGGGAATGAAAAACTGTTTTTT.

CDR3 sequence: CASSLGGQGAVDTQYF. The CDR3, as DNA: TGCGCCAGCAGCCTGGGGGGACAGGGGGCAGTAGATACGCAGTATTTT. The rearrangement joins TRBV5-1 to TRBJ2-3; 12 bases match TRBD1. V gave up 4 bases and J gave up 5 bases; unmatched junction bases: 8. Germline CDR1 SGHRS, CDR2 YFSETQ. This CDR3 contains 16 residues.

The J gene is TRBJ1-1, the V gene TRBV12-3 or TRBV12-4, with D perhaps TRBD1 (5 bases). The CDR3 is 12 amino acids. Between the trimmed V and J ends, which lost 3 bases and 10 bases, there was a span of 12 bases. The CDR3 spells CASSFPGRRAFF. CDR3 coding DNA: TGTGCCAGCAGTTTCCCAGGGAGGCGAGCTTTCTTT.

The genes are TRBV9 and TRBJ1-4; D unresolved. V gave up 0 bases and J gave up 0 bases, with 6 bases separating them. The CDR3 consists of 15 residues. In germline, CDR1 is SGDLS, CDR2 YYNGEE. In nucleotides, the CDR3 is TGTGCCAGCAGCGTAGACAGTTCAACTAATGAAAAACTGTTTTTT. It is translated as CASSVDSSTNEKLFF.

This clone was counted only a few times. The chain carries TRBV7-8 and TRBJ2-1; 12 bases fit TRBD1. The CDR3 totals 20 residues. The germline V gene encodes CDR1 SGHVS and CDR2 FQNEAQ. Unmatched junction bases numbered 16, after V lost 0 bases and J lost 7 bases. CDR3 nucleotides: TGTGCCAGCAGCTTAGCAGAGGGACAGGGGGCGAGACTGGGTAGAAATGAGCAGTTCTTC. Its protein product is CASSLAEGQGARLGRNEQFF.

The chain recombines TRBV10-3 with TRBJ1-2; D call uncertain. Germline-derived CDR1 and CDR2 are ENHRY and SYGVKD. Trimming cost V 3 bases and J 4 bases, with 6 bases left between them. The CDR3 extends over 12 amino acids. The CDR3 coding sequence is TGTGCCATCAGTGACGCACTCTATGGCTACACCTTC. It codes for CAISDALYGYTF.

The chain carries TRBV14 and TRBJ2-7, with 7 bases aligning to TRBD2. CDR1 is SGHDN, CDR2 FVKESK, per germline. Germline trimming cut 4 bases from V and 11 bases from J; bases unmatched to any gene: 8. The CDR3 spans 12 residues. The chain's CDR3 is CASSRGSQGKYF. In DNA form, the CDR3 reads TGTGCCAGCAGCCGCGGGAGTCAAGGGAAGTACTTC. The full variable domain, completed using reference TRBV14 and TRBJ2-7, is EAGVTQFPSHSVIEKGQTVTLRCDPISGHDNLYWYRRVMGKEIKFLLHFVKESKQDESGMPNNRFLAERTGGTYSTLKVQPAELEDSGVYFCASSRGSQGKYFGPGTRLTVT.

This chain links TRBV6-2 or TRBV6-3 with TRBJ2-1; weak D call: TRBD2 (7 bases). This CDR3 spans 15 amino acids. Germline V CDR1 and CDR2: MNHEY, SVGEGT. V lost 6 bases and J 2 bases, leaving 14 bases between the germline ends. The CDR3 region is CASSSWEGAYNEQFF. The CDR3 DNA is TGTGCCAGCAGCTCTTGGGAGGGGGCCTACAATGAGCAGTTCTTC.

The chain is built from TRBV3-1 (or the pseudogene TRBV3-2) and TRBJ1-2, with 7 bases aligning to TRBD1. The V gene's germline CDR1 is LGHDT and CDR2 YNNKEL (reference sequence). The CDR3 covers 15 residues. V shed 0 bases and J 5 bases; nucleotides not matched to a gene: 6. CDR3 sequence (DNA): TGTGCCAGCAGCCAAGACATCGAGACAGGGTATGGCTACACCTTC. Its translation is CASSQDIETGYGYTF.

CDR3 residues: CATSRLAGGRDTQYF. The CDR3 bases are TGTGCCACCAGCAGGCTAGCGGGGGGAAGGGATACGCAGTATTTT. The chain couples TRBV15 to TRBJ2-3, with TRBD2 matching over 11 bases. J lost 6 bases, V lost 3 bases, and 5 bases had no gene match. This CDR3 is 15 amino acids long. Germline V CDR1 and CDR2: LNHNV, YYDKDF (reference sequence).

The rearrangement joins TRBV19 to TRBJ1-4; perhaps TRBD1 as D (6 bases). Germline assignment: CDR1 LNHDA and CDR2 SQIVND (reference sequence). The CDR3 has 17 residues. Trimming left V 4 bases short and J 3 bases short, with 18 bases between. The CDR3: CASSTGTSGGANEKLFF. In DNA, the CDR3 is TGTGCCAGTAGTACGGGCACTTCGGGGGGCGCTAATGAAAAACTGTTTTTT. Looking up the rest from reference TRBV19 and TRBJ1-4 gives the full variable domain: DGGITQSPKYLFRKEGQNVTLSCEQNLNHDAMYWYRQDPGQGLRLIYYSQIVNDFQKGDIAEGYSVSREKKESFPLTVTSAQKNPTAFYLCASSTGTSGGANEKLFFGSGTQLSVL.

This sequence joins TRBV7-9 and TRBJ2-1; 9 nucleotides agree with TRBD2. The germline V gene has CDR1 SEHNR and CDR2 FQNEAQ (reference sequence). With V trimmed by 3 bases and J by 4 bases, 7 bases remained unmatched. The CDR3 consists of 16 residues. DNA for the CDR3: TGTGCCAGCAGCTTCCCCGGGACTAGCTCTTACAATGAGCAGTTCTTC. It yields the protein CASSFPGTSSYNEQFF.

V is TRBV19 and J is TRBJ2-3; D possibly corresponds to TRBD2 (6 bases). The germline V and J ends were trimmed by 5 bases and 8 bases, with 8 bases remaining between them. This CDR3 contains 11 residues. The germline gives CDR1 LNHDA, CDR2 SQIVND (reference sequence). The CDR3 DNA follows: TGTGCCAGTAGTGGAGGGCGTACGCAGTATTTT. Amino acids: CASSGGRTQYF.

The chain carries TRBV7-8 and TRBJ2-2; D is possibly TRBD2 (6 bases). The CDR3 runs to 12 residues. Germline V gene lookup returns CDR1 SGHVS and CDR2 FQNEAQ. Trimming took off 10 bases at V and 5 bases at J, with 11 bases between the two ends. CDR3 nucleotide sequence: TGTGCCAACATGGAGGGAACCGGGGAGCTGTTTTTT. Translated, it gives CANMEGTGELFF.

J is TRBJ2-1 and V is TRBV5-1, with D uncertain. Germline V gene sequence: CDR1 SGHRS, CDR2 YFSETQ. The CDR3 is 17 residues long. V lost 0 bases to trimming and J lost 1 base, with 14 bases between them. The chain's CDR3 is CASSLVRQTPSYNEQFF. The CDR3 nucleotides read TGCGCCAGCAGCTTGGTCCGGCAGACTCCATCCTACAATGAGCAGTTCTTC. The full variable domain, in which reference TRBV5-1 and TRBJ2-1 provide the parts outside the CDR3, is KAGVTQTPRYLIKTRGQQVTLSCSPISGHRSVSWYQQTPGQGLQFLFEYFSETQRNKGNFPGRFSGRQFSNSRSEMNVSTLELGDSALYLCASSLVRQTPSYNEQFFGPGTRLTVL.

V gene TRBV2 combines with J gene TRBJ2-2; 15 bases are shared with TRBD2. CDR1 SNHLY and CDR2 FYNNEI come from the germline V gene. The CDR3 extends over 15 amino acids. With 7 bases clipped from V and 7 bases from J, the junction kept 4 bases outside the gene matches. CDR3 DNA: TGTGCCAGCATCGGACTAGCGGGAGGGGGCGGGGAGCTGTTTTTT. Amino acid sequence: CASIGLAGGGGELFF.

This clone showed up just once. J is TRBJ2-5 and V is TRBV4-1; 9 bases agree with TRBD2. Germline V gene sequence: CDR1 MGHRA, CDR2 YSYEKL. There are 16 residues in the CDR3. V gave up 2 bases and J gave up 5 bases; unmatched junction bases: 9. In nucleotides, the CDR3 is TGCGCCAGCAGCCAAACCCGGCGGGGGGGTTTCGAGACCCAGTACTTC. Translation gives CASSQTRRGGFETQYF.